This T cell receptor (beta chain) was obtained from a study of cytomegalovirus exposure and HLA in healthy donors. Findings and caveats of the study: Several of the most significant clusters were apparently associated with common viral pathogens in a later analysis.

The CDR3 consists of 11 residues. The germline V gene encodes CDR1 SQVTM and CDR2 ANQGSEA. V shed 6 bases and J 5 bases; nucleotides not matched to a gene: 3. Comment on this clone: Its cognate antigen is unknown.

13 Jbeta primers and 60 Vbeta primers were used for the PCR. Sequencing used immunoSEQ multiplex PCR; TCRdb keeps in-frame clones, though not all of them. Listed are some 46,000 clones; around 1.7% falls within the top ten. The chain couples TRBV29-1 to TRBJ2-5, with 7 bases matching TRBD2. The source is a woman aged 25 to 39 in good health and CMV-seronegative. The sample was PBMCs. The DNA for the CDR3 is TGCAGCGTAGCGGGAAAGGAGACCCAGTACTTC. Protein product: CSVAGKETQYF.